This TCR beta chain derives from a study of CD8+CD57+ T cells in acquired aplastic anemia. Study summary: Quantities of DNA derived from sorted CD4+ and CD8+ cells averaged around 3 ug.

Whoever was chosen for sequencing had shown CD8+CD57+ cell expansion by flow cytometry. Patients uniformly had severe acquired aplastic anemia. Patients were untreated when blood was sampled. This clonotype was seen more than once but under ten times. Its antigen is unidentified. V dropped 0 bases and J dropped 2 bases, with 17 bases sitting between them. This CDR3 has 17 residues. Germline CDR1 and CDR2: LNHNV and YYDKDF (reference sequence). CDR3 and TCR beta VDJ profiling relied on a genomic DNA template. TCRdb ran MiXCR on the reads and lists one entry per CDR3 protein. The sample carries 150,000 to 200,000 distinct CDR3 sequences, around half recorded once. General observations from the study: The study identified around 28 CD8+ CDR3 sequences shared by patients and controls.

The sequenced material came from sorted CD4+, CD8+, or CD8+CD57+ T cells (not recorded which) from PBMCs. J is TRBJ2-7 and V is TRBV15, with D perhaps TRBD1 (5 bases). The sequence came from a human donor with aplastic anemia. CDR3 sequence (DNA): TGTGCCACCAGCAGAGATCACTCCGCAGGGCTGACCTACGAGCAGTACTTC. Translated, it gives CATSRDHSAGLTYEQYF.